The 27 T cell receptor beta chains given below trace back to one sample, sequenced in a study of blood T cell repertoires in COVID-19. Sequencing used immunoSEQ multiplex PCR; TCRdb keeps in-frame clones, though not all of them. The sample holds 35,000 to 45,000 clones; approximately 90% are singletons and the top ten take 6.2%. The sample was peripheral blood. These receptor sequences come from a human donor in a cohort sampled during active COVID-19.

This CDR3 reads CAGGLREKLFF. The CDR3 DNA follows: TGTGCCGGGGGCCTTAGGGAAAAACTGTTTTTT. J is TRBJ1-4 and V is TRBV30; TRBD1 might be the D (6 bases). The germline gives CDR1 GTSNPN, CDR2 SVGIG (reference sequence). The CDR3 runs to 11 residues. V lost 8 bases and J 8 bases, leaving 12 bases between the germline ends.

The chain recombines TRBV7-2 with TRBJ1-6, with 10 bases lining up with TRBD1. The V gene's germline CDR1 is SGHTA and CDR2 FQGNSA. The CDR3 spans 15 residues. The V and J ends lost 5 bases and 6 bases, in that order; junction bases with no gene match: 4. The DNA for the CDR3 is TGTGCCAGCAGCCTGGGACAGGGGATTAATTCACCCCTCCACTTT. Translating it yields CASSLGQGINSPLHF. The full variable domain, rest sourced from reference TRBV7-2 and TRBJ1-6, is GAGVSQSPSNKVTEKGKDVELRCDPISGHTALYWYRQSLGQGLEFLIYFQGNSAPDKSGLPSDRFSAERTGGSVSTLTIQRTQQEDSAVYLCASSLGQGINSPLHFGNGTRLTVT.

The chain has TRBV7-9 and TRBJ2-1, with 12 bases matching TRBD2. V was pared by 1 base and J by 5 bases, with 3 bases of the junction left unmatched. Germline CDR1 reads SEHNR; CDR2 reads FQNEAQ (reference sequence). CDR3 length: 16 amino acids. The CDR3, as DNA: TGTGCCAGCAGCTTAGGACTAGCGGGGGTCGACAATGAGCAGTTCTTC. Translating gives CASSLGLAGVDNEQFF. The complete variable domain, with remaining parts taken from reference TRBV7-9 and TRBJ2-1, reads DTGVSQNPRHKITKRGQNVTFRCDPISEHNRLYWYRQTLGQGPEFLTYFQNEAQLEKSRLLSDRFSAERPKGSFSTLEIQRTEQGDSAMYLCASSLGLAGVDNEQFFGPGTRLTVL.

This clone is termed medium-sized. The chain has TRBV16 and TRBJ2-7, with D perhaps matching TRBD1 (6 bases). The CDR3 contains 13 residues. V was pared by 5 bases and J by 3 bases, with 11 bases between. The V gene's germline CDR1 is KGHSY and CDR2 FQNENV. Here the CDR3 DNA reads TGTGCCAGCAGCTCCAGGGGCGGCTACGAGCAGTACTTC. Its translation is CASSSRGGYEQYF.

This clone has a handful of counts. V is TRBV5-1 and J is TRBJ2-3; D possibly corresponds to TRBD1 (6 bases). Trimming cost V 4 bases and J 4 bases, with 13 bases left between them. Germline V CDR1 and CDR2: SGHRS, YFSETQ. The CDR3 extends over 14 amino acids. CDR3 in DNA: TGCGCCAGCAGCCCCAGACAGGATCCAGATACGCAGTATTTT. Amino acids: CASSPRQDPDTQYF.

The chain uses TRBV5-1 and TRBJ2-1; TRBD1 matches at 7 bases. The germline CDR1 and CDR2 sequences are SGHRS and YFSETQ. Trimming removed 0 bases from V and 6 bases from J; junction bases left unmatched: 6. The CDR3 totals 15 residues. The CDR3 loop is CASSLGQGAGNEQFF. The CDR3 DNA sequence: TGCGCCAGCAGCTTGGGACAGGGTGCCGGCAATGAGCAGTTCTTC.

The V gene is TRBV10-3, the J gene TRBJ2-2; 7 nucleotides align to TRBD1. Germline CDR1 reads ENHRY; CDR2 reads SYGVKD. The V segment lost 6 bases and the J segment 0 bases; nucleotides outside the gene matches: 7. The length of the CDR3 is 16 residues. The CDR3 reads CAIRAGTVTNTGELFF. CDR3 bases: TGTGCCATCAGAGCAGGGACAGTGACGAACACCGGGGAGCTGTTTTTT.

The chain carries TRBV18 and TRBJ2-1, with D uncertain. Trimming took 2 bases from V and 4 from J, leaving 9 bases between them. Germline V gene sequence: CDR1 KGHSH, CDR2 LQKENI. The CDR3 loop spans 14 amino acids. For the CDR3, the DNA is TGTGCCAGCTCACCAGGTTCCCGGTACAATGAGCAGTTCTTC. Its protein is CASSPGSRYNEQFF.

This chain uses TRBV5-1 with TRBJ2-6, with D uncertain. Germline CDR1 is SGHRS and CDR2 is YFSETQ. This CDR3 region has 15 residues. Trimming pared 4 bases from V and 1 base from J, leaving 9 bases between. The CDR3 sequence is CASSPTGSGANVLTF. As DNA, the CDR3 is TGCGCCAGCAGCCCCACCGGGTCTGGGGCCAACGTCCTGACTTTC.

The rearrangement joins TRBV5-1 to TRBJ2-7, with a possible D match to TRBD1 (6 bases). This CDR3 contains 16 residues. V lost 6 bases, J lost 2 bases, and 21 bases lay in between. Germline lookup yields CDR1 SGHRS and CDR2 YFSETQ. The CDR3 DNA follows: TGCGCCAGCACCGACGGCCAAAACAGGGACCCCTACGAGCAGTACTTC. It translates to CASTDGQNRDPYEQYF.

This sequence joins TRBV9 and TRBJ2-3, with a weak D call TRBD1 (5 bases). CDR3 length: 14 amino acids. Trimming took 1 base from V and 2 from J, leaving 8 bases between them. Germline V CDR1 and CDR2: SGDLS, YYNGEE. The CDR3 DNA is TGTGCCAGCAGCGTAACGACAGACACAGATACGCAGTATTTT. It translates to CASSVTTDTDTQYF.

The J gene is TRBJ1-5, the V gene TRBV6-5; no clear D gene. The CDR3 sequence is 14 residues long. V lost 4 bases and J 3 bases, leaving 10 bases between the germline ends. The germline V gene has CDR1 MNHEY and CDR2 SVGAGI. DNA for the CDR3: TGTGCCAGCAGTTCACACAGCAACAATCAGCCCCAGCATTTT. It specifies CASSSHSNNQPQHF.

The chain joins TRBV27 to TRBJ1-2, with a weak D call TRBD1 (5 bases). Germline values: CDR1 MNHEY, CDR2 SMNVEV (reference sequence). This CDR3 has 13 amino acids. The V end was cut by 5 bases, the J end by 3 bases, with 10 bases between. CDR3 nucleotide sequence: TGTGCCAGCAGTCCGGGAGGGGACTATGGCTACACCTTC. Its protein product is CASSPGGDYGYTF.

The gene calls are TRBV10-1 and TRBJ2-3, with D possibly being TRBD1 (5 bases). This CDR3 spans 11 amino acids. Trimming stripped 8 bases from V and 8 bases from J, with 11 bases between. CDR1 and CDR2 from the germline V gene are WNHNN and SYGVQD (reference sequence). For the CDR3, the DNA is TGCGCCAGCCAGGGTTCTTCTACGCAGTATTTT. Residues: CASQGSSTQYF.

The chain is built from TRBV7-9 and TRBJ2-3; D may be TRBD1 (6 bases). CDR1 is SEHNR, CDR2 FQNEAQ, per germline (reference sequence). This CDR3 has 15 residues. V gave up 6 bases and J gave up 5 bases, with 18 bases separating them. The CDR3 protein is CASRDGGAFGDTQYF. In DNA form, the CDR3 reads TGTGCCAGCAGGGATGGGGGCGCATTTGGAGATACGCAGTATTTT. The full variable domain, completed using reference TRBV7-9 and TRBJ2-3, is DTGVSQNPRHKITKRGQNVTFRCDPISEHNRLYWYRQTLGQGPEFLTYFQNEAQLEKSRLLSDRFSAERPKGSFSTLEIQRTEQGDSAMYLCASRDGGAFGDTQYFGPGTRLTVL.

This clone was seen more than once but under ten times. This chain joins TRBV7-8 and TRBJ2-7; TRBD2 might be the D (6 bases). Trimming cost V 1 base and J 3 bases, with 19 bases left between them. CDR3 length equals 17 residues. Germline-derived CDR1 and CDR2 are SGHVS and FQNEAQ. The CDR3 coding sequence is TGTGCCAGCAGCTTAGGGTTGCGGGGAAAGGTGATCTACGAGCAGTACTTC. Translating it yields CASSLGLRGKVIYEQYF.

The V call is TRBV4-2, the J call TRBJ2-7; 10 bases map to TRBD2. Losses at the gene ends were 2 bases for V and 1 base for J; bases not matched to a gene: 17. Germline-derived CDR1 and CDR2 are LGHNA and YNFKEQ. The CDR3 totals 20 residues. The CDR3 sequence is CASSQIDTSGAGRLSYEQYF. The CDR3 nucleotides are TGTGCCAGCAGCCAAATCGACACTAGCGGGGCGGGTCGCTTGTCCTACGAGCAGTACTTC.

The chain combines TRBV6-5 with TRBJ1-2; D is possibly TRBD1 (5 bases). This CDR3 is 13 amino acids long. V was shortened by 5 bases and J by 8 bases, with 15 bases between the two germline ends. Germline V gene sequence: CDR1 MNHEY, CDR2 SVGAGI. Written as DNA, the CDR3 is TGTGCCAGCAGTCGCGGGGGGGTCCAAGGCTACACCTTC. Translation gives CASSRGGVQGYTF.

In this sample, this clone turned up once. The chain recombines TRBV11-2 with TRBJ1-3, with D possibly being TRBD1 (5 bases). CDR3 length: 17 residues. Germline values: CDR1 SGHAT, CDR2 FQNNGV. The V gene lost 1 base and the J gene lost 0 bases, with 13 bases spanning the gap. CDR3 residues: CASSLGTGLSSGNTIYF. DNA for the CDR3: TGTGCCAGCAGCTTAGGTACAGGCCTCAGCTCTGGAAACACCATATATTTT. Full variable domain (missing parts from reference TRBV11-2 and TRBJ1-3): EAGVAQSPRYKIIEKRQSVAFWCNPISGHATLYWYQQILGQGPKLLIQFQNNGVVDDSQLPKDRFSAERLKGVDSTLKIQPAKLEDSAVYLCASSLGTGLSSGNTIYFGEGSWLTVV.

J is TRBJ2-7 and V is TRBV27; a weak D match, TRBD1 (7 bases). CDR3 length: 13 residues. Germline V CDR1 and CDR2: MNHEY, SMNVEV (reference sequence). V lost 5 bases and J 4 bases, leaving 12 bases between the germline ends. CDR3 in DNA: TGTGCCAGCAGTAGGCAGGGGGGATACGAGCAGTACTTC. Its translation: CASSRQGGYEQYF.

The sample holds one count of this clone. The rearrangement links TRBV6-5 to TRBJ1-1; D might be TRBD1 (5 bases). The CDR3 consists of 13 residues. V was cut by 5 bases and J by 0 bases, with 7 bases left in between. Germline V gene data show CDR1 as MNHEY and CDR2 as SVGAGI. As DNA, the CDR3 is TGTGCCAGCAGTCGGGACTTGAACACTGAAGCTTTCTTT. Protein sequence: CASSRDLNTEAFF.

V usage is TRBV5-4 and J usage is TRBJ2-2; 9 bases agree with TRBD2. CDR1 and CDR2 (germline): SGHNT, YYREEE (reference sequence). The CDR3 contains 15 residues. Losses at the gene ends were 2 bases for V and 8 bases for J; bases not matched to a gene: 7. The CDR3 DNA reads as TGTGCCAGCAGCTTTAGCGGGAGAGAGGCGGGGGAGCTGTTTTTT. This encodes CASSFSGREAGELFF.

V and J are TRBV27 and TRBJ1-1; perhaps TRBD1 as D (5 bases). Trimming removed 5 bases at V and 2 bases at J, with 12 bases between. The CDR3 sequence is 14 residues long. The germline V gene has CDR1 MNHEY and CDR2 SMNVEV (reference sequence). The DNA for the CDR3 is TGTGCCAGCAGTCTTCGTGGGGCCAACACTGAAGCTTTCTTT. This codes for CASSLRGANTEAFF.

The chain has TRBV7-8 and TRBJ2-1; TRBD2 matches at 7 bases. Per the germline V gene, CDR1 is SGHVS and CDR2 is FQNEAQ. The CDR3 covers 17 residues. V was clipped by 1 base and J by 7 bases; unmatched bases: 13. CDR3 coding DNA: TGTGCCAGCAGCTTAGGGTGGAGGCGGGGGAAGGAAAATGAGCAGTTCTTC. Its protein product is CASSLGWRRGKENEQFF.

This clone was seen a single time. The chain carries TRBV7-9 and TRBJ1-3; D gene unclear. Germline V gene data show CDR1 as SEHNR and CDR2 as FQNEAQ (reference sequence). This CDR3 comprises 15 residues. V was cut by 8 bases and J by 2 bases, with 16 bases left in between. The CDR3 sequence: CASQRVEKPGNTIYF. As DNA, the CDR3 is TGTGCCAGCCAGAGGGTCGAAAAGCCTGGAAACACCATATATTTT.

The chain joins TRBV15 to TRBJ2-7, with TRBD1 as a possible D gene (6 bases). V lost 1 base to trimming and J lost 3 bases, with 13 bases between them. The CDR3 extends over 15 amino acids. Germline CDR1 LNHNV, CDR2 YYDKDF (reference sequence). This CDR3 is CATSRGSMTGYEQYF. In DNA form, the CDR3 reads TGTGCCACCAGCAGAGGATCGATGACAGGCTACGAGCAGTACTTC.

On this clone itself: Because the CDR3 is missing its conserved closing phenylalanine or tryptophan, this is likely a read error. The limits of the CDR3 on the DNA are not certain, so only TCRdb's listed CDR3 is given. The genes are TRBV27 and TRBJ2-7; the table's D call TRBD1 went unverified against the DNA. Germline assignment: CDR1 MNHEY and CDR2 SMNVEV (reference sequence). Counting both end residues, the CDR3 totals 9 amino acids. This chain's CDR3 is CASSLVHRG.